This TCR beta chain was captured by sequencing in a study of CD4 and CD8 cells across lung adenocarcinoma regions. With 5 bases removed from V and 6 bases from J, the gap between germline ends came to 5 bases. This CDR3 has 11 residues. The germline CDR1 and CDR2 sequences are SGHAT and FQNNGV. TCRdb re-analysed the PCR reads in MiXCR, keeping a single row per CDR3 protein. The profile shows around 20,000 distinct CDR3 sequences, 46% of them singletons. The chain links TRBV11-2 to TRBJ2-1; D remains unclear. This clonotype originated in a male donor with lung adenocarcinoma. The CD4 and CD8 labels of this study may be unreliable. The sequencing sample was made of CD4+ T cells from the margin of a lung tumor. The CDR3, as DNA: TGTGCCAGCAGCGTCATCAATGAGCAGTTCTTC. Protein: CASSVINEQFF.